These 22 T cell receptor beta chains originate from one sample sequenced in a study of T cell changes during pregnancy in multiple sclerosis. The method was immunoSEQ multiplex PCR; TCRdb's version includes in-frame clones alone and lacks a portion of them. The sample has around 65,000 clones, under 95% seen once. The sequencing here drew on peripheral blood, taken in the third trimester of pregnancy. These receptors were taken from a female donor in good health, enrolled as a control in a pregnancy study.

The CDR3 loop reads CASSPDAGQNYNSPLHF. The CDR3 DNA reads as TGCGCCAGCAGCCCTGACGCGGGACAGAACTATAATTCACCCCTCCACTTT. This chain links TRBV4-1 with TRBJ1-6, with TRBD1 matching over 7 bases. The CDR3 totals 17 residues. Unmatched junction bases numbered 9, after V lost 4 bases and J lost 3 bases. The V gene's germline CDR1 is MGHRA and CDR2 YSYEKL.

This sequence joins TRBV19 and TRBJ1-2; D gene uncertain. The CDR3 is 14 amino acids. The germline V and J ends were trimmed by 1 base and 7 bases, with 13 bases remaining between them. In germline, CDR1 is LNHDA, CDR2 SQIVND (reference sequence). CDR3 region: CASSIVSVSSGYTF. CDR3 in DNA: TGTGCCAGTAGTATAGTCTCCGTTTCCAGTGGCTACACCTTC.

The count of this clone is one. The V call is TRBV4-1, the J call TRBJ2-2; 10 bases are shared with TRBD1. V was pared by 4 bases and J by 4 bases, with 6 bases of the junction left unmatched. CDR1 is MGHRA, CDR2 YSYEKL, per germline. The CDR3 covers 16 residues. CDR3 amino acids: CASSPRQGASTGELFF. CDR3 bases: TGCGCCAGCAGCCCACGACAGGGGGCGTCCACCGGGGAGCTGTTTTTT.

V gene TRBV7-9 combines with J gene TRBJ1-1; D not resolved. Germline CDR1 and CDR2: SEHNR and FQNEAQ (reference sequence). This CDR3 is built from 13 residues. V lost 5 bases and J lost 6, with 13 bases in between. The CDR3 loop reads CASSPTEVSEAFF. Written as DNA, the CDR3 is TGTGCCAGCAGCCCAACGGAGGTGTCTGAAGCTTTCTTT.

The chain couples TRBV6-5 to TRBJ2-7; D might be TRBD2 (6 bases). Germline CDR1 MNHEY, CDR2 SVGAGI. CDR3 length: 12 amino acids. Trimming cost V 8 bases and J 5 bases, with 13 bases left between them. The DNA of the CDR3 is TGTGCCAGCCGCGGGGTAGGACACGAGCAGTACTTC. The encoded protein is CASRGVGHEQYF.

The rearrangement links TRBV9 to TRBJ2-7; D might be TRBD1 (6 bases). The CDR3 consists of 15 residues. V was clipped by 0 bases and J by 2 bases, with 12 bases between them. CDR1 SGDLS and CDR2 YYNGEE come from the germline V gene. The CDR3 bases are TGTGCCAGCAGCGTAGCCACAGGGTACCCCTACGAGCAGTACTTC. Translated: CASSVATGYPYEQYF.

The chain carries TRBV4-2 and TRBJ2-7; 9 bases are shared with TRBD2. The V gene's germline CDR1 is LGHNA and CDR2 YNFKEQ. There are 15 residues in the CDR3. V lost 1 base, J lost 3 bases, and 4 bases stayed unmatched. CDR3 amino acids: CASSQGLAENYEQYF. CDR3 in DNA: TGTGCCAGCAGCCAAGGACTAGCGGAAAACTACGAGCAGTACTTC.

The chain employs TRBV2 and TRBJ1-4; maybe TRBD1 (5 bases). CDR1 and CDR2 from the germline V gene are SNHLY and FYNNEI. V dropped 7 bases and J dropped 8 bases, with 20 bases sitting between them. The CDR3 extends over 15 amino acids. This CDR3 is CASMEGQGGKEKLFF. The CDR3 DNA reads TGTGCCAGCATGGAGGGGCAGGGAGGGAAGGAAAAACTGTTTTTT.

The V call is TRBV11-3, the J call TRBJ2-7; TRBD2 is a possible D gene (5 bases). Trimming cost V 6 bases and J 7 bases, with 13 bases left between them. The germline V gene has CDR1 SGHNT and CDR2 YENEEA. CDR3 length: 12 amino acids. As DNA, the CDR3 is TGTGCCAGCAGAAAGGCATCGGGGGAGCAGTACTTC. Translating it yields CASRKASGEQYF.

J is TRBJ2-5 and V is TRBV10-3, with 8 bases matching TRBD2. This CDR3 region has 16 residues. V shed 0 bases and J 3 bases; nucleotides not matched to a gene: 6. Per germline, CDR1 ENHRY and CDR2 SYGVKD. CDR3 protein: CAISESGGGTKETQYF. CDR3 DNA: TGTGCCATCAGTGAGTCGGGCGGGGGGACGAAAGAGACCCAGTACTTC.

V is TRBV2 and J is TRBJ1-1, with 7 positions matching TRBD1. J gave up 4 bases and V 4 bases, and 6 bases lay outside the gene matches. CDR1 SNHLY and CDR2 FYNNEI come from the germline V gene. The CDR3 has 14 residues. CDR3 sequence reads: CASSGDRVVTEAFF. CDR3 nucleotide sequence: TGTGCCAGCAGTGGTGACAGGGTGGTCACTGAAGCTTTCTTT.

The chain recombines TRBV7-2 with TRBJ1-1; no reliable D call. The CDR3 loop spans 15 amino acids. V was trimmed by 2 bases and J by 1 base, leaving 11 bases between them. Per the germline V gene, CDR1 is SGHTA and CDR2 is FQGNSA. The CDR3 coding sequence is TGTGCCAGCAGCTTACTTCGGGTGGGGAACACTGAAGCTTTCTTT. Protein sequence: CASSLLRVGNTEAFF.

The CDR3 loop is CAWRHHSGNTIYF. In nucleotides, the CDR3 is TGTGCCTGGAGACACCACTCTGGAAACACCATATATTTT. The rearrangement links TRBV30 to TRBJ1-3; no clear D gene. CDR1 is GTSNPN and CDR2 is SVGIG in the germline V gene (reference sequence). This CDR3 is built from 13 residues. V gave up 3 bases and J gave up 0 bases, with 6 bases separating them.

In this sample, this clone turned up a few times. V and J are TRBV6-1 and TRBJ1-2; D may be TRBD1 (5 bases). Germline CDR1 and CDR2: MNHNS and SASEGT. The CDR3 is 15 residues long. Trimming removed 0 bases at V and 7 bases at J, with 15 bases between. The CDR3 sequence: CASSEAGSGGAGYTF. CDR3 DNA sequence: TGTGCCAGCAGTGAAGCGGGGTCGGGCGGGGCTGGCTACACCTTC.

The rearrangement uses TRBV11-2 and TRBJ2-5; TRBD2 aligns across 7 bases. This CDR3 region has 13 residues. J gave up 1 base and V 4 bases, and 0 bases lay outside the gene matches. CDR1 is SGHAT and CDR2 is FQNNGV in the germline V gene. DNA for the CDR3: TGTGCCAGCAGCTGGGGGGGCCAAGAGACCCAGTACTTC. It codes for CASSWGGQETQYF.

The CDR3 sequence: CASSQVGGAKNIQYF. The CDR3, as DNA: TGTGCCAGCAGCCAGGTTGGGGGGGCCAAAAACATTCAGTACTTC. The genes are TRBV4-2 and TRBJ2-4, with D perhaps matching TRBD2 (6 bases). V was pared by 3 bases and J by 1 base, with 10 bases between. The length of the CDR3 is 15 residues. In germline, CDR1 is LGHNA, CDR2 YNFKEQ.

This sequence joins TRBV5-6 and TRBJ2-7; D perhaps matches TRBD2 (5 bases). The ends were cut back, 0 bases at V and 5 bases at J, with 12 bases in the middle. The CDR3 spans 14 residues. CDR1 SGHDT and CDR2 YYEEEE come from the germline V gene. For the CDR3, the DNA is TGTGCCAGCAGCTTGGTAACGGGGTTGAACGAGCAGTACTTC. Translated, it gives CASSLVTGLNEQYF.

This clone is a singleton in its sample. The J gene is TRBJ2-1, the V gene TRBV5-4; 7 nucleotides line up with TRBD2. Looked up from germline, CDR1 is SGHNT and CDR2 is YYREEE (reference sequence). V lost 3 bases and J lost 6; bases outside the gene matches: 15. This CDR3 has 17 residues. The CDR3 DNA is TGTGCCAGCAGCTCCGGGACTACCAGAGCATCTTCCAATGAGCAGTTCTTC. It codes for CASSSGTTRASSNEQFF.

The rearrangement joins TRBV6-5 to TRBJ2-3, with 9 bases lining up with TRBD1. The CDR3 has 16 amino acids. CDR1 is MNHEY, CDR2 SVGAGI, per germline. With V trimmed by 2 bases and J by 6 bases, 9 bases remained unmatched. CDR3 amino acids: CASSYVGQGIRDTQYF. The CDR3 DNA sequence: TGTGCCAGCAGTTACGTCGGACAGGGGATTCGGGATACGCAGTATTTT.

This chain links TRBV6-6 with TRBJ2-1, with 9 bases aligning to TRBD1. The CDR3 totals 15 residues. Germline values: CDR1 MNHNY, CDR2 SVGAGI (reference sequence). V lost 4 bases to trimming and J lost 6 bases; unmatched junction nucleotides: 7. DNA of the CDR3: TGTGCCAGCAGTTCCTGGGGACAGGGTAGCAATGAGCAGTTCTTC. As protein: CASSSWGQGSNEQFF.

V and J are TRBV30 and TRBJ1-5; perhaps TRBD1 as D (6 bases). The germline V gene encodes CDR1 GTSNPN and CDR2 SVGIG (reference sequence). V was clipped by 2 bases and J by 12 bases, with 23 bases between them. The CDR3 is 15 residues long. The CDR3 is CAWSFEGGPSKGQHF. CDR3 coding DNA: TGTGCCTGGAGTTTCGAAGGGGGACCCTCAAAGGGCCAGCATTTT. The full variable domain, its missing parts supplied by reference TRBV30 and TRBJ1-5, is SQTIHQWPATLVQPVGSPLSLECTVEGTSNPNLYWYRQAAGRGLQLLFYSVGIGQISSEVPQNLSASRPQDRQFILSSKKLLLSDSGFYLCAWSFEGGPSKGQHFGDGTRLSIL.

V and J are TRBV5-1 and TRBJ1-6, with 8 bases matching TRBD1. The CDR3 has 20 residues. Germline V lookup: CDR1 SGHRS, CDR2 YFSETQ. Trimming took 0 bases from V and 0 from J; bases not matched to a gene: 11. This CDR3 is CASSLGLRGRGSSYNSPLHF. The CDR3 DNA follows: TGCGCCAGCAGCTTGGGGCTCAGGGGGCGAGGAAGCTCCTATAATTCACCCCTCCACTTT. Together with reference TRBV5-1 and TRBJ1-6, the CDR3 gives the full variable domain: KAGVTQTPRYLIKTRGQQVTLSCSPISGHRSVSWYQQTPGQGLQFLFEYFSETQRNKGNFPGRFSGRQFSNSRSEMNVSTLELGDSALYLCASSLGLRGRGSSYNSPLHFGNGTRLTVT.